This is a list of T cell receptor beta chains from one sample in a study of response to subunit inactivated influenza vaccine. MiXCR was run by TCRdb on the RT-PCR reads, yielding one entry per CDR3 protein. The sample lists under 800,000 distinct CDR3 sequences; 14% were seen once. This specimen consisted of PBMCs from blood, obtained 14 days before vaccination. Source of these receptors: a man aged 45 to 65 who received an inactivated influenza vaccine. CDR3s include the opening cysteine and the closing phenylalanine or tryptophan. A D gene is named only where the DNA matches it firmly. Clone size is stated in some rows and not others, as once, few, many or a class when expanded.

clone_size,v_call,d_call,j_call,cdr3_aa,cdr3_nt
.,TRBV5-1,.,TRBJ2-6,CASSLVHYSGANVLTF,TGCGCCAGCAGCTTGGTTCACTACTCTGGGGCCAACGTCCTGACTTTC
many,TRBV19,.,TRBJ2-1,CASSKFEGGEQFF,TGTGCCAGTAGTAAATTTGAGGGGGGTGAGCAGTTCTTC
many,TRBV7-9,.,TRBJ1-2,CASSFGQGGYGYTF,TGTGCCAGCAGCTTTGGTCAGGGAGGCTATGGCTACACCTTC
.,TRBV6-1,.,TRBJ1-2,CASSDAGTSVNYGYTF,TGTGCCAGCAGTGACGCCGGGACATCTGTTAACTATGGCTACACCTTC
.,TRBV4-1,.,TRBJ1-2,CASSGSRASALGYGYTF,TGCGCCAGCAGCGGAAGCAGAGCTTCGGCGCTGGGGTATGGCTACACCTTC
few,TRBV7-8,.,TRBJ1-6,CASSSGSGGSYNSPLHF,TGTGCCAGCAGCTCTGGGTCTGGGGGCTCCTATAATTCACCCCTCCACTTT
many,TRBV5-1,.,TRBJ2-5,CASSLAGADIQYF,TGCGCCAGCAGCTTGGCCGGGGCAGACATCCAGTACTTC
many,TRBV7-2,.,TRBJ2-2,CASSLVTNTGELFF,TGTGCCAGCAGCTTAGTAACGAACACCGGGGAGCTGTTTTTT
once,TRBV20-1,TRBD2,TRBJ2-4,CSASGLAGDTKNIQYF,TGCAGTGCTAGTGGTCTAGCGGGAGATACCAAAAACATTCAGTACTTC
.,TRBV29-1,TRBD1,TRBJ2-4,CSVDSGTVKYF,TGCAGCGTTGATTCCGGGACAGTCAAGTACTTC
.,TRBV16,.,TRBJ2-2,CASSQQYSGELFF,TGTGCCAGCAGCCAACAGTACTCCGGGGAGCTGTTTTTT
.,TRBV12-3/TRBV12-4,.,TRBJ2-1,CASSLSARLEQFF,TGTGCCAGCAGTCTTAGCGCGCGACTAGAGCAGTTCTTC
many,TRBV5-5,.,TRBJ2-3,CASSSDTDTQYF,TGTGCCAGCAGCTCTGACACAGATACGCAGTATTTT
few,TRBV28,.,TRBJ2-1,CASSRDSGRLLHNEQFF,TGTGCCAGCAGTCGGGACTCCGGTCGGCTGTTACACAATGAGCAGTTCTTC
.,TRBV15,.,TRBJ2-3,CATSPKGKQYF,TGTGCCACCAGCCCCAAAGGGAAGCAGTATTTT
many,TRBV7-2,.,TRBJ2-1,CASSLIVVSPEQFF,TGTGCCAGCAGCTTAATTGTGGTTAGCCCGGAGCAGTTCTTC
.,TRBV9,.,TRBJ2-1,CASTHGAGDYNEQFF,TGTGCCAGCACCCACGGGGCAGGTGATTACAATGAGCAGTTCTTC
few,TRBV12-3/TRBV12-4,.,TRBJ2-7,CASSEGHEQYF,TGTGCCAGCAGTGAAGGCCACGAGCAGTACTTC
.,TRBV6-1,.,TRBJ1-2,CASSSFGGKWGYTF,TGTGCCAGCAGCAGTTTTGGGGGAAAGTGGGGCTACACCTTC
few,TRBV11-2,.,TRBJ2-2,CASSSGAGGELFF,TGTGCCAGCAGCTCGGGGGCGGGCGGGGAGCTGTTTTTT
.,TRBV12-3/TRBV12-4,TRBD1,TRBJ1-5,CASSRTGGGNQPQHF,TGTGCCAGCAGTCGGACAGGGGGCGGCAATCAGCCCCAGCATTTT
.,TRBV6-2/TRBV6-3,.,TRBJ2-7,CASRKEQGSYEQYF,TGTGCCAGCAGGAAAGAACAGGGATCCTACGAGCAGTACTTC
.,TRBV20-1,.,TRBJ2-5,CSAKGVGETQYF,TGCAGTGCTAAGGGGGTGGGGGAGACCCAGTACTTC
.,TRBV4-2,.,TRBJ2-7,CASSPGHGRTRYEQYF,TGTGCCAGCAGCCCTGGGCACGGACGGACCCGCTACGAGCAGTACTTC
few,TRBV24-1,TRBD2,TRBJ2-1,CATSDWGLADEQFF,TGTGCCACCAGTGATTGGGGACTAGCGGATGAGCAGTTCTTC
many,TRBV12-3/TRBV12-4,.,TRBJ2-7,CASSWNYEQYF,TGTGCCAGCAGTTGGAATTACGAGCAGTACTTC
.,TRBV11-2,TRBD2,TRBJ2-4,CASSPRLAEAKSIQYF,TGTGCCAGCAGCCCCCGACTAGCGGAAGCCAAAAGCATTCAGTACTTC
.,TRBV7-8,.,TRBJ2-3,CASSSWGGPRDTQYF,TGTGCCAGCAGCTCTTGGGGGGGGCCAAGAGATACGCAGTATTTT
.,TRBV12-3/TRBV12-4,.,TRBJ2-3,CASSLDGTGTDTQYF,TGTGCCAGCAGTTTAGATGGGACGGGCACAGATACGCAGTATTTT
few,TRBV4-2,TRBD1,TRBJ2-2,CASSQDWDRANTGELFF,TGTGCCAGCAGCCAAGATTGGGACAGGGCGAACACCGGGGAGCTGTTTTTT
many,TRBV12-3/TRBV12-4,.,TRBJ2-7,CASSLRPYEQYF,TGTGCCAGCAGTTTACGTCCCTACGAGCAGTACTTC
.,TRBV4-2,.,TRBJ1-5,CASSQETGYGPQHF,TGTGCCAGCAGCCAAGAAACCGGCTATGGGCCCCAGCATTTT
few,TRBV3-1,.,TRBJ2-7,CASSPRGGRGYESYEQYF,TGTGCCAGCAGCCCTCGAGGGGGGCGTGGATACGAATCCTACGAGCAGTACTTC
.,TRBV12-3/TRBV12-4,TRBD1,TRBJ2-7,CASRPDRGLYEQYF,TGTGCCAGCAGACCAGACAGGGGGCTCTACGAGCAGTACTTC
few,TRBV5-1,.,TRBJ1-1,CASSMQGGGNTEAFF,TGCGCCAGCAGCATGCAAGGGGGGGGGAACACTGAAGCTTTCTTT
.,TRBV7-3,.,TRBJ2-6,CASSPSSGQLSGANVLTF,TGTGCCAGCAGCCCCTCCTCCGGACAGTTATCTGGGGCCAACGTCCTGACTTTC
few,TRBV20-1,.,TRBJ1-6,CSASLANNSPLHF,TGCAGTGCTAGTTTGGCGAATAATTCACCCCTCCACTTT
.,TRBV28,TRBD1,TRBJ2-1,CASSETGGMNEQFF,TGTGCCAGCTCGGAGACAGGGGGGATGAATGAGCAGTTCTTC